These 32 T cell receptor beta chains were all obtained from the same sample, sequenced in a study of cytomegalovirus exposure and HLA in healthy donors. The primer mix had 60 Vbeta and 13 Jbeta primers. Repertoires were generated with immunoSEQ multiplex PCR, while TCRdb's copy carries only in-frame clones and drops some. This table holds around 140,000 clones. The specimen was PBMCs. The receptors derive from a woman in her 40s in good health and CMV-seronegative.

V and J are TRBV7-3 and TRBJ1-2; 10 bases match TRBD1. CDR1 and CDR2 (germline): SGHTA, FQGTGA. V was clipped by 4 bases and J by 4 bases; unmatched bases: 6. This CDR3 contains 15 residues. The CDR3 loop reads CASSSRTGGTYGYTF. The CDR3 DNA is TGTGCCAGCAGCTCTCGGACAGGGGGTACCTATGGCTACACCTTC.

The chain joins TRBV5-8 to TRBJ1-4, with 9 nucleotides matching TRBD1. Germline V gene sequence: CDR1 SGHTS, CDR2 YDEGEE. Unmatched junction bases numbered 9, after V lost 2 bases and J lost 10 bases. This CDR3 has 15 amino acids. The CDR3 sequence is CASSFPTGGSAKLFF. In nucleotides, the CDR3 is TGTGCCAGCAGCTTCCCGACAGGGGGTTCCGCAAAACTGTTTTTT. The variable domain in full, with the rest retrieved from reference TRBV5-8 and TRBJ1-4, is EAGVTQSPTHLIKTRGQQATLRCSPISGHTSVYWYQQALGLGLQFLLWYDEGEERNRGNFPPRFSGRQFPNYSSELNVNALELEDSALYLCASSFPTGGSAKLFFGSGTQLSVL.

This sequence joins TRBV19 and TRBJ1-1; tentatively, D is TRBD1 (5 bases). Germline CDR1 reads LNHDA; CDR2 reads SQIVND (reference sequence). Trimming stripped 5 bases from V and 5 bases from J, with 15 bases between. CDR3 size: 14 residues. The CDR3: CASSFQGSRTEAFF. DNA for the CDR3: TGTGCCAGTAGTTTCCAGGGATCGAGAACTGAAGCTTTCTTT.

The chain links TRBV4-2 to TRBJ2-7, with TRBD1 matching over 8 bases. The CDR3 is made up of 14 amino acids. Per germline, CDR1 LGHNA and CDR2 YNFKEQ. With V trimmed by 4 bases and J by 0 bases, 2 bases remained unmatched. The CDR3 DNA follows: TGTGCCAGCAGCCCAGGGACAGGCTCCTACGAGCAGTACTTC. The encoded protein is CASSPGTGSYEQYF.

The CDR3 nucleotides are TGTGCCAGCAGCCCGAGACAGAACATGAACACTGAAGCTTTCTTT. It translates to CASSPRQNMNTEAFF. This chain links TRBV7-6 with TRBJ1-1, with TRBD1 as a possible D gene (5 bases). CDR1 and CDR2 from the germline V gene are SGHVS and FNYEAQ. CDR3 length: 15 amino acids. V lost 5 bases and J lost 0, with 13 bases in between. Using reference TRBV7-6 and TRBJ1-1 for the parts outside the CDR3, the full variable domain is GAGVSQSPRYKVTKRGQDVALRCDPISGHVSLYWYRQALGQGPEFLTYFNYEAQQDKSGLPNDRFSAERPEGSISTLTIQRTEQRDSAMYRCASSPRQNMNTEAFFGQGTRLTVV.

The rearrangement uses TRBV19 and TRBJ1-1; 8 nucleotides match TRBD1. J was trimmed by 0 bases and V by 7 bases; bases with no gene match: 19. The length of the CDR3 is 19 residues. Germline V gene lookup returns CDR1 LNHDA and CDR2 SQIVND (reference sequence). CDR3 sequence: CASTKNKGDRTTMNTEAFF. CDR3 nucleotides: TGTGCCAGTACCAAAAATAAGGGGGACAGGACCACCATGAACACTGAAGCTTTCTTT.

This chain joins TRBV4-2 and TRBJ2-1, with 8 bases matching TRBD2. Trimming took 0 bases from V and 7 from J; bases not matched to a gene: 14. Germline V CDR1 and CDR2: LGHNA, YNFKEQ. The CDR3 has 18 amino acids. For the CDR3, the DNA is TGTGCCAGCAGCCAAGACCCGGCAGGGGCCGGGGGGGCGAATGAGCAGTTCTTC. This codes for CASSQDPAGAGGANEQFF.

This chain links TRBV11-2 with TRBJ1-4; D is perhaps TRBD1 (5 bases). The CDR3 sequence is 17 residues long. V lost 2 bases, J lost 0 bases, and 13 bases lay in between. Germline assignment: CDR1 SGHAT and CDR2 FQNNGV. The CDR3 sequence: CASSLWDYPATNEKLFF. As DNA, the CDR3 is TGTGCCAGCAGCTTATGGGACTACCCTGCAACTAATGAAAAACTGTTTTTT.

The V gene is TRBV5-1, the J gene TRBJ2-5, with a weak D call TRBD2 (6 bases). Germline CDR1 and CDR2: SGHRS and YFSETQ. V shed 2 bases and J shed 2 bases, with 16 bases lying between them. This CDR3 has 16 amino acids. The CDR3 sequence: CASSFRDSTSQETQYF. In DNA form, the CDR3 reads TGCGCCAGCAGCTTCCGGGACTCAACCTCTCAAGAGACCCAGTACTTC.

The gene calls are TRBV6-1 and TRBJ2-5; TRBD1 matches at 7 bases. This CDR3 comprises 16 residues. The V and J ends lost 0 bases and 3 bases, in that order; junction bases with no gene match: 7. CDR1 and CDR2 from the germline V gene are MNHNS and SASEGT. In nucleotides, the CDR3 is TGTGCCAGCAGTGAAGCCAGGACAGGCCGGAAAGAGACCCAGTACTTC. This translates into CASSEARTGRKETQYF.

V gene TRBV7-2 combines with J gene TRBJ1-4; D is perhaps TRBD1 (5 bases). The germline CDR1 and CDR2 sequences are SGHTA and FQGNSA. Trimming removed 5 bases from V and 8 bases from J, with 18 bases in between. CDR3 length equals 15 residues. CDR3 in amino acids: CASSTTGTLDEKLFF. The CDR3 DNA sequence: TGTGCCAGCAGCACTACAGGTACCTTAGACGAAAAACTGTTTTTT.

Concerning this clone itself: Other DNA sequences from this sample encode an identical CDR3 as well. The V gene is TRBV4-1, the J gene TRBJ2-2, with TRBD1 matching over 9 bases. The CDR3 length is 15 residues. Looked up from germline, CDR1 is MGHRA and CDR2 is YSYEKL. V lost 4 bases to trimming and J lost 4 bases; unmatched junction nucleotides: 4. This CDR3 is CASSPRDRVTGELFF. The DNA for the CDR3 is TGCGCCAGCAGCCCGAGGGACAGGGTCACCGGGGAGCTGTTTTTT.

The chain recombines TRBV4-2 with TRBJ2-3; 13 nucleotides line up with TRBD2. The CDR3 sequence is 16 residues long. J was trimmed by 8 bases and V by 0 bases; bases with no gene match: 5. CDR1 is LGHNA, CDR2 YNFKEQ, per germline. This CDR3 reads CASSQEATSGGTTQYF. The CDR3 DNA follows: TGTGCCAGCAGCCAAGAGGCGACTAGCGGGGGGACTACGCAGTATTTT.

J is TRBJ1-2 and V is TRBV7-2; D is ambiguous. The germline V gene has CDR1 SGHTA and CDR2 FQGNSA. Trimming shortened V by 3 bases and J by 5 bases, and 7 bases separated the two germline ends. The CDR3 is 12 amino acids. The CDR3: CASSFSLYGYTF. For the CDR3, the DNA is TGTGCCAGCAGCTTTTCACTGTATGGCTACACCTTC.

V usage is TRBV6-1 and J usage is TRBJ1-1, with D uncertain. This CDR3 spans 14 amino acids. Trimming removed 3 bases from V and 4 bases from J, with 12 bases in between. Germline values: CDR1 MNHNS, CDR2 SASEGT. CDR3 DNA sequence: TGTGCCAGCAGTGACCGAGGAGGGAGCACTGAAGCTTTCTTT. Residues: CASSDRGGSTEAFF.

This chain joins TRBV10-2 and TRBJ2-1; D may be TRBD2 (5 bases). The germline V and J ends were trimmed by 9 bases and 5 bases, with 17 bases remaining between them. CDR3 length: 14 amino acids. Germline CDR1 is WSHSY and CDR2 is SAAADI. The CDR3, as DNA: TGCGCCAGTGACCGGGGTTTGGAGGACAATGAGCAGTTCTTC. Translated: CASDRGLEDNEQFF.

The chain has TRBV2 and TRBJ1-4, with D possibly TRBD1 on 6 matching bases. CDR3 length: 14 amino acids. The germline V and J ends were trimmed by 6 bases and 4 bases, with 12 bases remaining between them. Germline CDR1 SNHLY, CDR2 FYNNEI. CDR3 sequence (DNA): TGTGCCAGCAGCGAGGGGGGGCTTAATGAAAAACTGTTTTTT. This codes for CASSEGGLNEKLFF.

The gene calls are TRBV11-3 and TRBJ1-3; D is perhaps TRBD1 (5 bases). CDR1 is SGHNT, CDR2 YENEEA, per germline. This CDR3 is 15 amino acids long. Trimming removed 5 bases at V and 0 bases at J, with 11 bases between. As DNA, the CDR3 is TGTGCCAGCAGCGACGGGGGTCTCTCTGGAAACACCATATATTTT. Translated, it gives CASSDGGLSGNTIYF.

The chain combines TRBV6-5 with TRBJ1-2; 8 bases line up with TRBD1. The CDR3 totals 13 residues. Losses at the gene ends were 5 bases for V and 5 bases for J; bases not matched to a gene: 4. Germline CDR1 MNHEY, CDR2 SVGAGI. This CDR3 reads CASSRQGRYGYTF. Written as DNA, the CDR3 is TGTGCCAGCAGTCGACAGGGGAGGTATGGCTACACCTTC.

The rearrangement joins TRBV10-1 to TRBJ1-1, with TRBD1 as a possible D gene (5 bases). Looked up from germline, CDR1 is WNHNN and CDR2 is SYGVQD (reference sequence). Trimming left V 5 bases short and J 4 bases short, with 14 bases between. This CDR3 spans 14 amino acids. CDR3 amino acids: CASSLTVLGTEAFF. CDR3 bases: TGCGCCAGCAGTCTGACAGTTTTGGGCACTGAAGCTTTCTTT.

The chain couples TRBV4-1 to TRBJ1-2; D gene unclear. There are 16 residues in the CDR3. V dropped 0 bases and J dropped 2 bases, with 13 bases sitting between them. The germline V gene has CDR1 MGHRA and CDR2 YSYEKL. The CDR3 region has the DNA TGCGCCAGCAGCCAAGAATCCCCAGCCAGGAACTATGGCTACACCTTC. Protein sequence: CASSQESPARNYGYTF.

The chain is built from TRBV27 and TRBJ1-1, with D perhaps TRBD1 (5 bases). CDR1 and CDR2 (germline): MNHEY, SMNVEV (reference sequence). The CDR3 spans 12 residues. Between the trimmed V and J ends, which lost 5 bases and 8 bases, there was a span of 12 bases. The CDR3 bases are TGTGCCAGCAGTAAATATCAGGGCGAAGCTTTCTTT. Translating it yields CASSKYQGEAFF.

The chain carries TRBV5-1 and TRBJ2-7; D gene uncertain. V was shortened by 0 bases and J by 5 bases, with 12 bases between the two germline ends. This CDR3 is 14 amino acids long. Per the germline V gene, CDR1 is SGHRS and CDR2 is YFSETQ. The CDR3 region has the DNA TGCGCCAGCAGCTTGGCGGCAGTCGGAGACGAGCAGTACTTC. Protein product: CASSLAAVGDEQYF.

This chain joins TRBV4-3 and TRBJ2-1; a possible D gene is TRBD1 (6 bases). This CDR3 is built from 17 residues. Trimming shortened V by 5 bases and J by 0 bases, and 17 bases separated the two germline ends. CDR1 and CDR2 (germline): LGHNA, YSLEER. The CDR3 DNA follows: TGCGCCAGCAGCTTAAGGGCAGGGGCAAGCTCCTACAATGAGCAGTTCTTC. Its protein is CASSLRAGASSYNEQFF.

V gene TRBV9 combines with J gene TRBJ2-3, with D possibly being TRBD2 (5 bases). This CDR3 region has 15 residues. Per germline, CDR1 SGDLS and CDR2 YYNGEE. Trimming shortened V by 3 bases and J by 3 bases, and 14 bases separated the two germline ends. CDR3 amino acids: CASSALTADTDTQYF. In DNA form, the CDR3 reads TGTGCCAGCAGCGCATTAACAGCGGATACAGATACGCAGTATTTT.

This rearrangement joins TRBV28 to TRBJ1-1; D is uncertain. Germline V CDR1 and CDR2: MDHEN, SYDVKM. The V and J ends lost 4 bases and 2 bases respectively, with 14 bases between them. CDR3 length equals 15 residues. The CDR3 nucleotides read TGTGCCAGCAGTTATGGGAGGGTTCCCAACACTGAAGCTTTCTTT. This gives the protein CASSYGRVPNTEAFF.

The V gene is TRBV6-1, the J gene TRBJ2-7; 11 positions agree with TRBD2. The trim removed 6 bases at V and 2 bases at J, leaving 3 bases unmatched. The germline CDR1 and CDR2 sequences are MNHNS and SASEGT. CDR3 length: 14 residues. The CDR3 DNA reads as TGTGCCAGCAGCGGTAGCGGGGGGGCCTACGAGCAGTACGTC. Encoded protein: CASSGSGGAYEQYV.

This chain connects TRBV6-1 to TRBJ2-7; TRBD2 matches 7 bases. The CDR3 loop spans 15 amino acids. With V trimmed by 7 bases and J by 4 bases, 13 bases remained unmatched. Germline lookup yields CDR1 MNHNS and CDR2 SASEGT. The CDR3 sequence: CASNILAGEEYEQYV. The CDR3 nucleotides read TGTGCCAGCAATATCCTCGCGGGGGAAGAGTACGAGCAGTACGTC.

This chain links TRBV19 with TRBJ2-3; 9 bases match TRBD2. The J segment lost 4 bases and the V segment lost 5 bases, leaving 13 bases of the junction unmatched. In germline, CDR1 is LNHDA, CDR2 SQIVND (reference sequence). CDR3 length equals 17 residues. The CDR3 coding sequence is TGTGCCAGTAGTGTCGGTGGACTAGCGTCTTTGGCAGATACGCAGTATTTT. This encodes CASSVGGLASLADTQYF.

This chain joins TRBV11-2 and TRBJ2-3; tentatively, D is TRBD2 (5 bases). The ends were cut back, 4 bases at V and 0 bases at J, with 14 bases in the middle. The length of the CDR3 is 16 residues. Per the germline V gene, CDR1 is SGHAT and CDR2 is FQNNGV. The CDR3 nucleotides are TGTGCCAGCAGCTATCAGCGGAACCCTAGCACAGATACGCAGTATTTT. This translates into CASSYQRNPSTDTQYF.

The rearrangement joins TRBV10-3 to TRBJ2-1; TRBD1 agrees at 7 bases. The V and J ends lost 0 bases and 2 bases, in that order; junction bases with no gene match: 4. The CDR3 contains 16 residues. The germline V gene encodes CDR1 ENHRY and CDR2 SYGVKD. CDR3 bases: TGTGCCATCAGTGAGTCCCCACAGGGGACCTACAATGAGCAGTTCTTC. It yields the protein CAISESPQGTYNEQFF.

As to this clone: Different DNA sequences within this sample yield the same CDR3. The chain combines TRBV10-3 with TRBJ1-5; 7 bases map to TRBD1. The CDR3 consists of 13 residues. Germline V CDR1 and CDR2: ENHRY, SYGVKD. The junction had 2 bases not matched to a gene; V was cut back by 5 bases and J by 4 bases. This CDR3 reads CAISPQGNQPQHF. The DNA for the CDR3 is TGTGCCATCAGTCCACAGGGGAATCAGCCCCAGCATTTT.